This record looks at one T cell receptor (beta chain) sequence and its context. Individual cDNA molecules were tagged with unique molecular identifiers, the study reported. TCRdb called the 5' RACE reads again in MiXCR, with one record for every CDR3 protein. The data contain tens of thousands of distinct CDR3 sequences, under 8% of them singletons. This sample was included in a study of early T cells in non-severe SARS-CoV-2 infection. Study in general: Chains were unpaired, as sequencing was done on bulk RNA from unsorted whole blood.

V gave up 0 bases and J gave up 1 base, with 4 bases separating them. CDR3 length: 13 amino acids. Germline CDR1 is SGDLS and CDR2 is YYNGEE. This receptor was obtained from an adult who was a healthcare worker with PCR-confirmed SARS-CoV-2 infection or an uninfected control (not recorded which). Source material: whole blood. The chain links TRBV9 to TRBJ1-1; D uncertain. CDR3 sequence: CASSVEGNTEAFF. The CDR3 nucleotides read TGTGCCAGCAGCGTAGAGGGGAACACTGAAGCTTTCTTT.